The clone carrying this TCR beta chain was seen at least ten times. Authors of the study amplified TCR beta CDR3 regions from RNA transcripts. A first-round RT-PCR of the TCR CDR3 used the HTBI primer set. TCRdb used MiXCR to reprocess the multiplex PCR reads, holding one entry per CDR3 protein. Of roughly 500,000 distinct CDR3 sequences listed, under 25% were seen once; the top ten hold around 47%. The record originates from a study of T cells in Graves' hyperthyroidism and ophthalmopathy. The germline V gene has CDR1 SGHRS and CDR2 YFSETQ. The CDR3 is 15 residues long. Trimming removed 4 bases from V and 7 bases from J; junction bases left unmatched: 10.

This clonotype originated in a woman between 65 and 79 years old with Graves' ophthalmopathy. This chain links TRBV5-1 with TRBJ2-1; 8 nucleotides match TRBD2. Material for sequencing was blood. The CDR3 DNA sequence: TGCGCCAGCAGCCCGGGGGGGACTTCGACGAATGAGCAGTTCTTC. Its protein product is CASSPGGTSTNEQFF. Full variable domain (remainder filled in from reference TRBV5-1 and TRBJ2-1): KAGVTQTPRYLIKTRGQQVTLSCSPISGHRSVSWYQQTPGQGLQFLFEYFSETQRNKGNFPGRFSGRQFSNSRSEMNVSTLELGDSALYLCASSPGGTSTNEQFFGPGTRLTVL.